The rows below give T cell receptor beta chains drawn from one sample of a study of early T cells in non-severe SARS-CoV-2 infection. TCRdb processed the 5' RACE reads anew with MiXCR; each CDR3 protein has one entry. Among tens of thousands of distinct CDR3 sequences listed, 6.5% to 9% were seen once. Sequencing was done on a sample of whole blood. All receptors come from an adult who was a healthcare worker with PCR-confirmed SARS-CoV-2 infection or an uninfected control (not recorded which). Each CDR3 is given with its conserved first and last residue. A D gene is named only where the DNA matches it firmly. Clone size appears in some rows only: once, few, many, or a class for an expanded clone.

j_gene | abundance | d_gene | v_gene | CDR3nt | CDR3aa
TRBJ2-7 | - | - | TRBV20-1 | TGCAGTGCCCGTCCGGGGAAGGTCTACGAGCAGTACTTC | CSARPGKVYEQYF
TRBJ2-1 | few | - | TRBV19 | TGTGCCAGTAGTATAAGGTCTCCGGACAATGAGCAGTTCTTC | CASSIRSPDNEQFF
TRBJ2-7 | few | TRBD2 | TRBV27 | TGTGCCAGCAGTTTGGGGACTAGCGGGAGCATCGGCTACGAGCAGTACTTC | CASSLGTSGSIGYEQYF
TRBJ1-4 | many | - | TRBV10-3 | TGTGCCATCAGTGACTTGACTAATGAAAAACTGTTTTTT | CAISDLTNEKLFF
TRBJ1-5 | - | - | TRBV19 | TGTGCCAGTAGTATAGATCGGCGGGGGAATCAGCCCCAGCATTTT | CASSIDRRGNQPQHF
TRBJ2-2 | few | - | TRBV5-1 | TGCGCCAGCAGCTCTCCTGCGAACACCGGGGAGCTGTTTTTT | CASSSPANTGELFF
TRBJ1-1 | few | - | TRBV7-6 | TGTGCCAGCAGCTCCCCCTCGAGGGGTGAAGCTTTCTTT | CASSSPSRGEAFF
TRBJ2-6 | - | - | TRBV6-1 | TGTGCCAGCAGTGAAACCGGTGGGGCCAACGTCCTGACTTTC | CASSETGGANVLTF
TRBJ1-2 | - | - | TRBV2 | TGTGCCACCAGTCCTCACAGTACCGACCTATATGGCTACACCTTC | CATSPHSTDLYGYTF
TRBJ2-5 | - | - | TRBV5-1 | TGCGCCAGCAGCTTGGGATTCAGTTTGGAGACCCAGTACTTC | CASSLGFSLETQYF